The clone carrying this T cell receptor beta chain was observed many times. TCRdb itself ran the 5' RACE reads through MiXCR, one entry per CDR3 protein. The data contain some 710,000 distinct CDR3 sequences, 5.5% to 6.5% of them singletons. The data originate from a study of identical twins. The CDR3 contains 13 residues. Trimming shortened V by 6 bases and J by 3 bases, and 9 bases separated the two germline ends. The clonotype originates from a man younger than 35 in good health. V is TRBV12-3 or TRBV12-4 and J is TRBJ2-1, with D uncertain. The sequencing sample was made of naive T cells sorted from blood. The CDR3 spells CASSFGYYNEQFF. As DNA, the CDR3 is TGTGCCAGCAGCTTCGGCTACTACAATGAGCAGTTCTTC.